The 15 T cell receptor beta chains below all came from one sample that was sequenced in a study of blood T cell repertoires in COVID-19. Sequencing was performed with immunoSEQ multiplex PCR; in TCRdb, only in-frame clones are kept and a portion is missing. The table records 200,000 to 250,000 clones, 80% of them present only once. Sequencing was performed on peripheral blood. All receptors come from a woman aged 65 to 85 with acute or convalescent COVID-19.

The rearrangement links TRBV28 to TRBJ1-2, with TRBD1 identical over 10 bases. This CDR3 region has 14 residues. Per the germline V gene, CDR1 is MDHEN and CDR2 is SYDVKM. With 6 bases clipped from V and 6 bases from J, the junction kept 7 bases outside the gene matches. CDR3 DNA: TGTGCCAGCAGGCGGGACAGGGGTTCTAATGGCTACACCTTC. This translates into CASRRDRGSNGYTF.

The rearrangement joins TRBV27 to TRBJ1-4; D ambiguous. The CDR3 is 13 residues long. Between the trimmed V and J ends, which lost 6 bases and 4 bases, there was a span of 9 bases. Germline-derived CDR1 and CDR2 are MNHEY and SMNVEV (reference sequence). The CDR3: CASRALDNEKLFF. In DNA, the CDR3 is TGTGCCAGCAGGGCTCTCGATAATGAAAAACTGTTTTTT.

V and J are TRBV20-1 and TRBJ2-5; D is unresolved. Trimming shortened V by 6 bases and J by 5 bases, and 7 bases separated the two germline ends. Germline V gene lookup returns CDR1 DFQATT and CDR2 SNEGSKA (reference sequence). The CDR3 sequence is 10 residues long. CDR3 sequence: CSASLETQYF. The CDR3 DNA reads as TGCAGTGCGAGTCTGGAGACCCAGTACTTC.

This clone has a handful of counts. The rearrangement joins TRBV18 to TRBJ2-5, with D tentatively TRBD2 (6 bases). V was trimmed by 1 base and J by 4 bases, leaving 10 bases between them. The germline gives CDR1 KGHSH, CDR2 LQKENI. The CDR3 contains 14 residues. The DNA of the CDR3 is TGTGCCAGCTCACCACAGGGAGGATCAGAGACCCAGTACTTC. Translated: CASSPQGGSETQYF.

This chain uses TRBV28 with TRBJ1-5, with 8 bases that match TRBD1. The CDR3 is 15 residues long. CDR1 MDHEN and CDR2 SYDVKM come from the germline V gene. V lost 1 base, J lost 6 bases, and 5 bases stayed unmatched. The CDR3 loop is CASSLSGQGGQPQHF. For the CDR3, the DNA is TGTGCCAGCAGTTTATCTGGACAGGGAGGTCAGCCCCAGCATTTT.

This chain uses TRBV27 with TRBJ1-6, with 8 bases fitting TRBD1. Per the germline V gene, CDR1 is MNHEY and CDR2 is SMNVEV (reference sequence). The V and J ends lost 5 bases and 3 bases, in that order; junction bases with no gene match: 6. CDR3 length: 16 residues. The CDR3 region is CASSPWDRIYNSPLHF. The DNA of the CDR3 is TGTGCCAGCAGTCCCTGGGACAGGATCTATAATTCACCCCTCCACTTT.

The J gene is TRBJ2-1, the V gene TRBV19; 8 nucleotides line up with TRBD2. The CDR3 is 16 residues long. Germline trimming cut 3 bases from V and 9 bases from J; bases unmatched to any gene: 13. Germline V gene data show CDR1 as LNHDA and CDR2 as SQIVND (reference sequence). The DNA for the CDR3 is TGTGCCAGTAGTATCCCCGGTGGAGCGGGAGCGGGTGAGCAGTTCTTC. The encoded protein is CASSIPGGAGAGEQFF.

The rearrangement links TRBV7-3 to TRBJ2-3; possible D gene TRBD2, 6 bases. V lost 4 bases to trimming and J lost 2 bases, with 13 bases between them. From germline, CDR1 is SGHTA and CDR2 FQGTGA. CDR3 length: 15 residues. CDR3 nucleotide sequence: TGTGCCAGCAGCTCGGACGGGAGAGCCACAGATACGCAGTATTTT. This sequence encodes CASSSDGRATDTQYF.

V usage is TRBV27 and J usage is TRBJ2-2, with D unclear. Trimming left V 4 bases short and J 6 bases short, with 18 bases between. The germline CDR1 and CDR2 sequences are MNHEY and SMNVEV (reference sequence). This CDR3 has 16 amino acids. The CDR3 DNA reads as TGTGCCAGCAGTTCGTACCCCCCGGCGGTGGCCGGGGAGCTGTTTTTT. Its translation is CASSSYPPAVAGELFF.

This chain links TRBV20-1 with TRBJ1-2; D is undetermined. Germline CDR1 is DFQATT and CDR2 is SNEGSKA (reference sequence). This CDR3 spans 12 amino acids. The ends were cut back, 3 bases at V and 10 bases at J, with 15 bases in the middle. CDR3 loop: CSASFGSMAYTF. The DNA for the CDR3 is TGCAGTGCTAGTTTCGGGAGCATGGCCTACACCTTC.

The V and J genes are TRBV6-6 and TRBJ1-6, with D maybe TRBD1 (6 bases). The CDR3 has 16 residues. The V gene's germline CDR1 is MNHNY and CDR2 SVGAGI (reference sequence). Trimming stripped 4 bases from V and 7 bases from J, with 17 bases between. CDR3 nucleotides: TGTGCCAGCAGTTGGCCCAGGGGACATGCGAATTCACCCCTCCACTTT. Protein: CASSWPRGHANSPLHF.

The chain joins TRBV30 to TRBJ1-2, with TRBD1 matching over 8 bases. Germline-derived CDR1 and CDR2 are GTSNPN and SVGIG (reference sequence). Trimming cost V 2 bases and J 8 bases; bases outside gene matches: 7. This CDR3 has 13 amino acids. The CDR3 DNA follows: TGTGCCTGGAGTCCACTTGGACAGGGCGGCTACACCTTC. It specifies CAWSPLGQGGYTF.

The rearrangement uses TRBV10-2 and TRBJ1-2; D might be TRBD1 (6 bases). CDR1 is WSHSY and CDR2 is SAAADI in the germline V gene. This CDR3 is 14 amino acids long. Trimming cost V 7 bases and J 3 bases, with 15 bases left between them. For the CDR3, the DNA is TGCGCCAGCATTGAATCCTACAGGGACTATGGCTACACCTTC. This translates into CASIESYRDYGYTF.

This clone was seen once. This chain links TRBV2 with TRBJ2-5; 7 bases map to TRBD1. CDR1 is SNHLY and CDR2 is FYNNEI in the germline V gene. CDR3 size: 13 residues. V gave up 5 bases and J gave up 6 bases; unmatched junction bases: 6. The CDR3 sequence: CASSITGEQTQYF. The CDR3 DNA sequence: TGTGCCAGCAGTATCACAGGGGAACAGACCCAGTACTTC.

The rearrangement links TRBV24-1 to TRBJ2-2; 8 positions agree with TRBD1. Germline assignment: CDR1 KGHDR and CDR2 SFDVKD. J gave up 3 bases and V 9 bases, and 5 bases lay outside the gene matches. This CDR3 has 14 residues. This CDR3 reads CATSGTGYTGELFF. The CDR3 bases are TGTGCCACCTCCGGGACAGGATACACCGGGGAGCTGTTTTTT.